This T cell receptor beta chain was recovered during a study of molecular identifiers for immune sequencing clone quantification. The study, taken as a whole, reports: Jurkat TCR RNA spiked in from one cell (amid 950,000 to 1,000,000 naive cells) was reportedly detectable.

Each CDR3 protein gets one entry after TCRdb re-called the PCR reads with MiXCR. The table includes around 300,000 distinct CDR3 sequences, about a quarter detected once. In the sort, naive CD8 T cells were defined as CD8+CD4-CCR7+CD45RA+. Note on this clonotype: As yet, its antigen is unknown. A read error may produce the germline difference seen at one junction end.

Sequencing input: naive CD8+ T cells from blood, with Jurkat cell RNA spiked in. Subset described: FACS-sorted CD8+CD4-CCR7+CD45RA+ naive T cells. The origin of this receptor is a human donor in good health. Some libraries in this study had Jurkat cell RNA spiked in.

CDR3 in DNA: TGTGCCGGCAGCTACGGGGACGAGCAGTACTTC. Protein: CAGSYGDEQYF. V and J are TRBV27 and TRBJ2-7; D may be TRBD2 (5 bases). The CDR3 is 11 amino acids. Germline lookup yields CDR1 MNHEY and CDR2 SMNVEV (reference sequence).